This TCR beta chain was recorded in a study of blood T cell repertoires in COVID-19. Authors' data handling: Scientists estimated how many nucleated cells there were by amplifying reference gene primers. The assay was immunoSEQ multiplex PCR, and TCRdb's table has in-frame clones only and misses some. V and J calls and clone size are as listed in that table; D and trimming were resolved from the DNA. Of about 230,000 clones listed, about 90% are singletons. The CDR3 runs 15 residues. Germline CDR1 SNHLY, CDR2 FYNNEI. Between the trimmed V and J ends, which lost 6 bases and 8 bases, there was a span of 20 bases.

The sequence came from a young woman with acute COVID-19. The V and J genes are TRBV2 and TRBJ2-1; perhaps TRBD1 as D (7 bases). Sequenced: PBMCs or T cells enriched from blood (not recorded which). CDR3 amino acids: CASREGQRDGDEQFF. DNA of the CDR3: TGTGCCAGCAGGGAGGGACAGAGGGATGGCGATGAGCAGTTCTTC.